These T cell receptor beta chains were read from a single sample in a study of response to subunit inactivated influenza vaccine. Using its own MiXCR run on the RT-PCR reads, TCRdb lists one record per CDR3 protein. The profile covers 710,000 or so distinct CDR3 sequences, with 15% to 17% appearing a single time and under 14% taken by the ten largest. The material was PBMCs from blood, obtained 11 to 12 days after vaccination. These receptors were collected from a man between 45 and 60 years old who received an inactivated influenza vaccine. The CDR3 runs from the conserved cysteine through the conserved F or W. The D gene is left open where the match is weak. Rows may omit the clone size; those that give it use once, few, many or a size class.

TRBJ2-2	few	TRBV5-1	TRBD2	TGCGCCAGCAGCTTCCACGCGGGAGGGACCGGGGAGCTGTTTTTT	CASSFHAGGTGELFF
TRBJ2-2	NA	TRBV13	TRBD2	TGTGCCAGTCGCTCTGGGGGACTAGTAAAGCCCGGGGAGCTGTTTTTT	CASRSGGLVKPGELFF
TRBJ2-5	many	TRBV11-2	TRBD2	TGTGCCAGCAGCTTACCCCCCCCCACGGCTAGCGGGGGATGGGAGACCCAGTACTTC	CASSLPPPTASGGWETQYF
TRBJ2-3	NA	TRBV28	TRBD2	TGTGCCAGCAGTTTCCCCCGAAGGACTAGCGGGAGTGGGAGTACAGATACGCAGTATTTT	CASSFPRRTSGSGSTDTQYF
TRBJ1-3	NA	TRBV7-2	NA	TGTGCCAGCAGCTCTCAGGGACTCGCTGGAAACATCATATATTTT	CASSSQGLAGNIIYF
TRBJ1-1	NA	TRBV12-3/TRBV12-4	NA	TGTGCCAGCAGCTGGACAGAGGGGACTGAAGCTTTCTTT	CASSWTEGTEAFF
TRBJ2-7	few	TRBV7-6	TRBD1	TGTGCCAGCAGCCTAGAGACAGGGGCCTTCCAAGGGGAGCAGTACTTC	CASSLETGAFQGEQYF
TRBJ2-3	many	TRBV4-1	TRBD2	TGCGCCAGCAGCCAAGGAGTACTAGCGGGGGGGCCCGGTCCAGATACGCAGTATTTT	CASSQGVLAGGPGPDTQYF
TRBJ2-2	NA	TRBV4-2	TRBD1	TGTGCCAGCAGCCACGAAGAGGGGACAGCGAACACCGGGGAGCTGTTTTTT	CASSHEEGTANTGELFF
TRBJ2-1	few	TRBV29-1	NA	TGCAGCGTTGTGCCCGGACAGTGGGTAAGGAGTGAGCAGTTCTTC	CSVVPGQWVRSEQFF
TRBJ2-2	few	TRBV19	NA	TGTGCCAGTAGTATACCTGGACTGAACACCGGGGAGCTGTTTTTT	CASSIPGLNTGELFF
TRBJ2-7	NA	TRBV10-1	TRBD1	TGCGCCAGCAGCCTCGATCTCAGGGGGCCGCAATACTTC	CASSLDLRGPQYF
TRBJ2-5	NA	TRBV6-2/TRBV6-3	NA	TGTGCCAGCAGTTTGGGGGCTTGGGAGACCCAGTACTTC	CASSLGAWETQYF
TRBJ2-7	many	TRBV27	TRBD1	TGCGCCAGCAGCGACCGGGACAGGTCCTACGAGCAGTACTTC	CASSDRDRSYEQYF
TRBJ2-1	few	TRBV4-2	NA	TGTGCCAGCAGCCAAGAGTTCAGGGTCGGTGAGCAGTTCTTC	CASSQEFRVGEQFF
TRBJ2-5	NA	TRBV20-1	NA	TGCAGTGCTAGGGGCAGGGTAATGCGAGAGACCCAGTACTTC	CSARGRVMRETQYF
TRBJ2-1	NA	TRBV11-2	TRBD2	TGTGCCAGCAGCCCGACACTAGCGGGGGGCGACAATGAGCAGTTCTTC	CASSPTLAGGDNEQFF
TRBJ2-7	few	TRBV12-3/TRBV12-4	NA	TGTGCCAGCAGTACCGCGAGCCGGGGCCTGGGTTCCGAGCAGTACTTC	CASSTASRGLGSEQYF
TRBJ1-1	few	TRBV6-1	NA	TGTGCCAGCCAAAGGACGGGATGGGACACTGAAGCTTTCTTT	CASQRTGWDTEAFF
TRBJ2-6	NA	TRBV10-3	NA	TGTGCCATCAGACAACCCTCTGGGGCCAACGTCCTGACTTTC	CAIRQPSGANVLTF
TRBJ1-1	NA	TRBV10-3	TRBD1	TGTGCCATCAACGACAGGGGACTACCGAACACTGAAGCTTTCTTT	CAINDRGLPNTEAFF
TRBJ1-2	NA	TRBV6-1	NA	TGTGCCAGCAGTGAGGGGCCCACAGGGCGCAGCTATGGCTACACCTTC	CASSEGPTGRSYGYTF
TRBJ1-5	few	TRBV6-1	NA	TGTGCCAGCAGTGATCCCAGGGGAGGCAATCAGCCCCAGCATTTT	CASSDPRGGNQPQHF
TRBJ1-4	few	TRBV20-1	TRBD1	TGCAGTGCAGCGACAGGGGGAGATAATGAAAAACTGTTTTTT	CSAATGGDNEKLFF
TRBJ2-5	many	TRBV4-3	NA	TGCGCCAGCAGCCAAGATCTGAGGGAGACCCAGTACTTC	CASSQDLRETQYF
TRBJ2-7	NA	TRBV6-2/TRBV6-3	NA	TGTGCCAGCAGAAATCCAGGGGCGGTCTACGAGCAGTACTTC	CASRNPGAVYEQYF
TRBJ2-5	NA	TRBV6-5	TRBD1	TGTGCCAGCAGTTACTCGCGGGACAGGGTGGCAACCCAGTACTTC	CASSYSRDRVATQYF
TRBJ1-1	many	TRBV14	NA	TGTGCCAGCAGCCATGGACCCCTAGGAGCTTTCTTT	CASSHGPLGAFF
TRBJ2-3	NA	TRBV27	TRBD2	TGTGCCAGCAGTCGTTTAGCGGGGGGGTTCACAGATACGCAGTATTTT	CASSRLAGGFTDTQYF
TRBJ1-2	NA	TRBV7-2	NA	TGTGCCAGCAGCCCAGGGGCCAGGGCGGGCTACACCTTC	CASSPGARAGYTF
TRBJ2-1	few	TRBV9	TRBD2	TGTGCCAGCAGCGCACTAGCGGGAAGTGGGGATGAGCAGTTCTTC	CASSALAGSGDEQFF
TRBJ2-2	NA	TRBV9	NA	TGTGCCAGCAGCCCCCTGACAAACACCGGGGAGCTGTTTTTT	CASSPLTNTGELFF
TRBJ1-1	NA	TRBV7-2	TRBD1	TGTGCCAGCAGCGCAATAACAGGGGGCCGGGACACTGAAGCTTTCTTT	CASSAITGGRDTEAFF
TRBJ1-4	NA	TRBV4-2	NA	NA	CASSQVRQGQLMKNCFF
TRBJ1-3	NA	TRBV28	NA	TGTGCCAGCAGTTTATTTTGGCCCGAACGAACCCCTGGAAACACCATATATTTT	CASSLFWPERTPGNTIYF
TRBJ1-4	few	TRBV20-1	NA	TGCAGTGCTCAGGACAGATATAATGAAAAACTGTTTTTT	CSAQDRYNEKLFF
TRBJ2-5	NA	TRBV9	TRBD1	TGTGCCAGCAGCGTAGATCAGGGGGGACAGGGCCTTTGGGAGACCCAGTACTTC	CASSVDQGGQGLWETQYF
TRBJ2-7	many	TRBV7-9	NA	TGTGCCAGCAGCTTATCCCGCGAGCAGTACTTC	CASSLSREQYF
TRBJ2-1	few	TRBV20-1	NA	TGCAGTGGTAGTCGTAGTTACAATGAGCAGTTCTTC	CSGSRSYNEQFF
TRBJ2-2	NA	TRBV5-1	NA	TGCGCCAGCAGCTTGGTAGACGAGCTGTTTTTT	CASSLVDELFF